A single sample is the source of the 30 T cell receptor beta chains below, sequenced in a study of immune evolution from preneoplasia to lung adenocarcinoma. TCRdb's copy holds only in-frame clones and misses some; the assay was immunoSEQ multiplex PCR. The profile covers about 6,600 clones, with about 70% appearing a single time and 9.8% taken by the ten largest. The sequencing input was FFPE adjacent normal lung tissue. Receptors were obtained from an older donor with lung adenocarcinoma.

This clone was detected once. The chain joins TRBV5-5 to TRBJ1-4; D remains unclear. Trimming pared 0 bases from V and 5 bases from J, leaving 8 bases between. Germline assignment: CDR1 SGHKS and CDR2 YYEKEE (reference sequence). The CDR3 loop spans 14 amino acids. CDR3 protein: CASSLEEWNEKLFF. In nucleotides, the CDR3 is TGTGCCAGCAGCTTGGAAGAGTGGAATGAAAAACTGTTTTTT.

This clone appeared a few times. Other DNA sequences within the sample encode an identical CDR3. The chain couples TRBV4-1 to TRBJ2-3; D gene uncertain. Germline-derived CDR1 and CDR2 are MGHRA and YSYEKL. V lost 0 bases and J 0 bases, leaving 7 bases between the germline ends. CDR3 size: 15 residues. CDR3 protein: CASSQDKRSTDTQYF. CDR3 sequence (DNA): TGCGCCAGCAGCCAAGATAAGAGGAGCACAGATACGCAGTATTTT.

The chain combines TRBV7-9 with TRBJ2-5; D could derive from TRBD1 or TRBD2 (6 bases each). The V and J ends lost 6 bases and 5 bases respectively, with 19 bases between them. The CDR3 totals 15 residues. Germline V gene data show CDR1 as SEHNR and CDR2 as FQNEAQ (reference sequence). The CDR3 DNA reads TGTGCCAGCAGTAGCCCCGGGGGCTCTGGGGAGACCCAGTACTTC. Protein sequence: CASSSPGGSGETQYF.

The CDR3 DNA sequence: TGTGCCAGTAGCCCCGGCGGAGGGGCCGGGGGTGAAGCTTTCTTT. As protein: CASSPGGGAGGEAFF. The chain uses TRBV19 and TRBJ1-1; tentatively, D is TRBD1 (5 bases). The CDR3 consists of 15 residues. With 6 bases removed from V and 7 bases from J, the gap between germline ends came to 21 bases. The germline CDR1 and CDR2 sequences are LNHDA and SQIVND (reference sequence).

The chain carries TRBV11-1 and TRBJ1-1; no clear D. The CDR3 contains 13 residues. Trimming cost V 3 bases and J 1 base, with 6 bases left between them. CDR1 and CDR2 (germline): SGHAT, FQDESV (reference sequence). The CDR3 spells CASSLIQNTEAFF. The CDR3 DNA sequence: TGTGCCAGCAGCTTGATCCAGAACACTGAAGCTTTCTTT.

The V and J genes are TRBV30 and TRBJ1-1, with 9 bases fitting TRBD1. Looked up from germline, CDR1 is GTSNPN and CDR2 is SVGIG (reference sequence). V was pared by 2 bases and J by 0 bases, with 4 bases of the junction left unmatched. This CDR3 is 15 amino acids long. The CDR3, as DNA: TGTGCCTGGAGTTTGACAGGGGGAATGAACACTGAAGCTTTCTTT. It yields the protein CAWSLTGGMNTEAFF.

This clone was seen once. The genes are TRBV2 and TRBJ1-2; 10 bases match TRBD1. CDR1 is SNHLY, CDR2 FYNNEI, per germline. V lost 8 bases to trimming and J lost 7 bases; unmatched junction nucleotides: 10. The CDR3 is made up of 14 amino acids. The CDR3 region is CASGKTGGGSGYTF. The CDR3 DNA is TGTGCCAGCGGGAAGACAGGGGGCGGTTCTGGCTACACCTTC.

The chain couples TRBV2 to TRBJ1-1; D not certain. The CDR3 is 12 residues long. Trimming stripped 8 bases from V and 1 base from J, with 8 bases between. Germline V gives CDR1 SNHLY, CDR2 FYNNEI. The CDR3 sequence is CASAAGNTEAFF. CDR3 sequence (DNA): TGTGCCAGCGCGGCAGGGAACACTGAAGCTTTCTTT.

The rearrangement joins TRBV30 to TRBJ1-5; D not certain. V lost 0 bases to trimming and J lost 7 bases, with 16 bases between them. This CDR3 region has 15 residues. In germline, CDR1 is GTSNPN, CDR2 SVGIG (reference sequence). The CDR3 DNA follows: TGTGCCTGGAGTGTACGACTCCCTCCCAGGCAGCCCCAGCATTTT. Its protein is CAWSVRLPPRQPQHF.

The chain combines TRBV29-1 with TRBJ2-7; D is undetermined. There are 12 residues in the CDR3. Germline-derived CDR1 and CDR2 are SQVTM and ANQGSEA. V lost 6 bases and J 2 bases, leaving 11 bases between the germline ends. CDR3 residues: CSVRTMAYEQYF. As DNA, the CDR3 is TGCAGCGTACGCACCATGGCCTACGAGCAGTACTTC.

This chain links TRBV2 with TRBJ1-1, with D hard to call. Trimming shortened V by 3 bases and J by 1 base, and 9 bases separated the two germline ends. The CDR3 is 14 residues long. Germline V gene sequence: CDR1 SNHLY, CDR2 FYNNEI. CDR3: CASSDSLKNTEAFF. In DNA form, the CDR3 reads TGTGCCAGCAGTGATAGTCTGAAGAACACTGAAGCTTTCTTT.

The V gene is TRBV6-5, the J gene TRBJ1-5; D gene ambiguous. CDR1 MNHEY and CDR2 SVGAGI come from the germline V gene. V was pared by 4 bases and J by 0 bases, with 10 bases between. The CDR3 sequence is 15 residues long. The CDR3 loop is CASSLQPYSNQPQHF. DNA for the CDR3: TGTGCCAGCAGTTTACAGCCCTATAGCAATCAGCCCCAGCATTTT.

The chain links TRBV28 to TRBJ2-5, with no clear D. The germline V and J ends were trimmed by 6 bases and 5 bases, with 22 bases remaining between them. Germline values: CDR1 MDHEN, CDR2 SYDVKM. There are 16 residues in the CDR3. The CDR3 bases are TGTGCCAGCAGCTCCCGACCACCGGGCAGTCAGGAGACCCAGTACTTC. Residues: CASSSRPPGSQETQYF.

This chain joins TRBV19 and TRBJ2-3, with 7 positions matching TRBD1. Germline assignment: CDR1 LNHDA and CDR2 SQIVND (reference sequence). CDR3 length: 13 residues. The junction had 5 bases not matched to a gene; V was cut back by 4 bases and J by 7 bases. CDR3 protein: CASSKGAPNTQYF. In nucleotides, the CDR3 is TGTGCCAGTAGTAAGGGGGCACCCAATACGCAGTATTTT.

The chain couples TRBV7-9 to TRBJ2-3; maybe TRBD2 (5 bases). The germline gives CDR1 SEHNR, CDR2 FQNEAQ (reference sequence). This CDR3 region has 12 residues. Trimming took off 8 bases at V and 3 bases at J, with 9 bases between the two ends. CDR3 DNA sequence: TGTGCCAGCGGGAGAGAAACAGATACGCAGTATTTT. Residues: CASGRETDTQYF. Using reference TRBV7-9 and TRBJ2-3 for the parts outside the CDR3, the full variable domain is DTGVSQNPRHKITKRGQNVTFRCDPISEHNRLYWYRQTLGQGPEFLTYFQNEAQLEKSRLLSDRFSAERPKGSFSTLEIQRTEQGDSAMYLCASGRETDTQYFGPGTRLTVL.

The V gene is TRBV9, the J gene TRBJ1-2; 11 bases agree with TRBD1. Trimming removed 5 bases from V and 5 bases from J; junction bases left unmatched: 11. The CDR3 loop spans 16 amino acids. CDR1 SGDLS and CDR2 YYNGEE come from the germline V gene. The CDR3 bases are TGTGCCAGCAGTGGGGGGGTGGGACAGGGGGTGTATGGCTACACCTTC. The encoded protein is CASSGGVGQGVYGYTF.

The V call is TRBV11-2, the J call TRBJ2-2, with unresolved D. Germline V CDR1 and CDR2: SGHAT, FQNNGV. This CDR3 has 13 residues. Trimming took off 6 bases at V and 7 bases at J, with 12 bases between the two ends. CDR3 region: CASRGFVGGELFF. The CDR3 coding sequence is TGTGCCAGCAGGGGTTTCGTCGGCGGGGAGCTGTTTTTT.

The genes are TRBV6-1 and TRBJ2-7, with 7 nucleotides matching TRBD2. Trimming removed 6 bases from V and 0 bases from J; junction bases left unmatched: 5. Germline V gene sequence: CDR1 MNHNS, CDR2 SASEGT. The CDR3 has 14 amino acids. CDR3: CASSLSGISYEQYF. The DNA for the CDR3 is TGTGCCAGCAGCCTAAGCGGGATCTCCTACGAGCAGTACTTC.

In its sample, this clone was seen once. The V and J genes are TRBV27 and TRBJ1-1, with no clear D. The V gene lost 2 bases and the J gene lost 8 bases, with 12 bases spanning the gap. CDR3 length: 13 residues. CDR1 and CDR2 from the germline V gene are MNHEY and SMNVEV (reference sequence). In DNA form, the CDR3 reads TGTGCCAGCAGTTTAAACGGAAGGGCGGAAGCTTTCTTT. This sequence encodes CASSLNGRAEAFF.

The chain carries TRBV25-1 and TRBJ1-1, with D uncertain. Germline V gene lookup returns CDR1 MGHDK and CDR2 SYGVNS. V was trimmed by 3 bases and J by 3 bases, leaving 5 bases between them. The CDR3 has 12 amino acids. The CDR3 sequence: CASSDGDTEAFF. Here the CDR3 DNA reads TGTGCCAGCAGTGACGGGGACACTGAAGCTTTCTTT. The variable domain in full, completed from reference TRBV25-1 and TRBJ1-1, reads EADIYQTPRYLVIGTGKKITLECSQTMGHDKMYWYQQDPGMELHLIHYSYGVNSTEKGDLSSESTVSRIRTEHFPLTLESARPSHTSQYLCASSDGDTEAFFGQGTRLTVV.

The gene calls are TRBV28 and TRBJ1-5; D gene ambiguous. This CDR3 is built from 14 residues. Trimming pared 6 bases from V and 7 bases from J, leaving 16 bases between. Germline CDR1 MDHEN, CDR2 SYDVKM. The CDR3 region is CASSPPPRRQPQHF. The CDR3 bases are TGTGCCAGCAGCCCCCCTCCGCGACGACAGCCCCAGCATTTT.

In its sample, this clone was seen once. The rearrangement links TRBV30 to TRBJ1-1, with D hard to call. The CDR3 consists of 12 residues. CDR1 is GTSNPN and CDR2 is SVGIG in the germline V gene (reference sequence). The germline V and J ends were trimmed by 8 bases and 4 bases, with 14 bases remaining between them. The DNA of the CDR3 is TGTGCCACGGACCAGCACGGCACTGAAGCTTTCTTT. It translates to CATDQHGTEAFF.

The chain carries TRBV7-9 and TRBJ1-1, with D uncertain. This CDR3 region has 14 residues. Germline V lookup: CDR1 SEHNR, CDR2 FQNEAQ (reference sequence). V was shortened by 11 bases and J by 0 bases, with 16 bases between the two germline ends. The CDR3 sequence: CAGLRINMNTEAFF. The CDR3 DNA reads TGTGCCGGCTTACGGATTAACATGAACACTGAAGCTTTCTTT. The full variable domain, in which reference TRBV7-9 and TRBJ1-1 provide the parts outside the CDR3, is DTGVSQNPRHKITKRGQNVTFRCDPISEHNRLYWYRQTLGQGPEFLTYFQNEAQLEKSRLLSDRFSAERPKGSFSTLEIQRTEQGDSAMYLCAGLRINMNTEAFFGQGTRLTVV.

A note on this clone: Mismatch with germline at one junction end may stem from a read error. The chain carries TRBV7-7 and TRBJ2-7; D gene ambiguous. CDR1 is SSHAT, CDR2 FNYEAQ, per germline (reference sequence). The CDR3 contains 13 residues. The CDR3 region has the DNA TGTGCTAGCAGCTCACCCCCTTTTAGGGAGCAGTACTTC. Its protein is CASSSPPFREQYF.

This chain uses TRBV7-9 with TRBJ1-2; D not certain. The germline V and J ends were trimmed by 1 base and 7 bases, with 7 bases remaining between them. Germline V gene lookup returns CDR1 SEHNR and CDR2 FQNEAQ (reference sequence). This CDR3 has 12 residues. The DNA of the CDR3 is TGTGCCAGCAGCTTAGAGGGAGGTGGCTACACCTTC. It codes for CASSLEGGGYTF.

The chain recombines TRBV18 with TRBJ2-7; maybe TRBD1 (5 bases). The CDR3 loop spans 15 amino acids. Germline V gene data show CDR1 as KGHSH and CDR2 as LQKENI. V lost 0 bases and J 6 bases, leaving 15 bases between the germline ends. CDR3 coding DNA: TGTGCCAGCTCACCACCGGGCAGGGTGAGGTCCGAGCAGTACTTC. Amino acids: CASSPPGRVRSEQYF.

For the CDR3, the DNA is TGCGCCAGCAGCTCCGGACTCGTCACCGGGGAGCTGTTTTTT. Protein sequence: CASSSGLVTGELFF. V is TRBV5-1 and J is TRBJ2-2; a weak D match, TRBD2 (5 bases). Trimming removed 3 bases from V and 4 bases from J, with 10 bases in between. CDR3 length: 14 amino acids. The germline V gene encodes CDR1 SGHRS and CDR2 YFSETQ.

The V call is TRBV30, the J call TRBJ2-7; tentatively, D is TRBD1 or TRBD2 (5 bases each). Germline V gene sequence: CDR1 GTSNPN, CDR2 SVGIG (reference sequence). Trimming removed 4 bases from V and 6 bases from J, with 16 bases in between. The CDR3 runs 13 residues. DNA for the CDR3: TGTGCCTGGAAGGTCAGGGAGACTTTCGAGCAGTACTTC. It translates to CAWKVRETFEQYF.

In its sample, this clone was seen a few times. The rearrangement uses TRBV2 and TRBJ2-1, with 11 bases identical to TRBD2. The trim removed 6 bases at V and 7 bases at J, leaving 5 bases unmatched. This CDR3 spans 14 amino acids. Germline V lookup: CDR1 SNHLY, CDR2 FYNNEI. The CDR3 sequence: CASSATSGENEQFF. The CDR3 DNA sequence: TGTGCCAGCAGCGCGACTAGCGGGGAGAATGAGCAGTTCTTC.

The chain recombines TRBV11-3 with TRBJ2-3, with a tentative D call TRBD2 (6 bases). Germline-derived CDR1 and CDR2 are SGHNT and YENEEA. This CDR3 has 12 residues. The V end was cut by 5 bases, the J end by 7 bases, with 10 bases between. The CDR3 nucleotides are TGTGCCAGCAGCCTTGGGGGGTATACGCAGTATTTT. It yields the protein CASSLGGYTQYF.